These 3 T cell receptor beta chains came from one sample sequenced in a study of T cell repertoires in cytomegalovirus infection. TCRdb re-called the reads through MiXCR, storing one row per CDR3 protein. The data contain 480,000 or so distinct CDR3 sequences, about 10% of them seen just once; the ten biggest clones take up more than 8.5%. Sample: PBMCs. Source of these receptors: a human donor in good health (CMV status not recorded). Some clones in this sample may be carry-over from other donors' samples.

This clonotype came up many times. The chain combines TRBV7-8 with TRBJ2-1; D may be TRBD1 or TRBD2 (6 bases each). Germline-derived CDR1 and CDR2 are SGHVS and FQNEAQ. The CDR3 consists of 15 residues. With 3 bases removed from V and 7 bases from J, the gap between germline ends came to 16 bases. CDR3 coding DNA: TGTGCCAGCAGCTTGCCGAATAGGGGGGAAAATGAGCAGTTCTTC. Residues: CASSLPNRGENEQFF.

A single count supports this clonotype. It may be a read error: a sequence one base away is much more abundant. The chain is built from TRBV4-1 and TRBJ2-5; no reliable D call. Germline-derived CDR1 and CDR2 are MGHRA and YSYEKL. The CDR3 spans 13 residues. This CDR3 is CASRFSRWETQYF. In DNA form, the CDR3 reads TGTGCCAGCAGATTTTCCCGGTGGGAGACCCAGTACTTC.

This clonotype has at least ten counts. This chain uses TRBV7-8 with TRBJ1-1, with D hard to call. Trimming pared 4 bases from V and 10 bases from J, leaving 19 bases between. This CDR3 has 14 residues. Germline values: CDR1 SGHVS, CDR2 FQNEAQ. CDR3 residues: CASSSSTLGQGAFF. The CDR3 region has the DNA TGTGCCAGCAGCTCCTCCACGCTAGGGCAAGGAGCTTTCTTT.